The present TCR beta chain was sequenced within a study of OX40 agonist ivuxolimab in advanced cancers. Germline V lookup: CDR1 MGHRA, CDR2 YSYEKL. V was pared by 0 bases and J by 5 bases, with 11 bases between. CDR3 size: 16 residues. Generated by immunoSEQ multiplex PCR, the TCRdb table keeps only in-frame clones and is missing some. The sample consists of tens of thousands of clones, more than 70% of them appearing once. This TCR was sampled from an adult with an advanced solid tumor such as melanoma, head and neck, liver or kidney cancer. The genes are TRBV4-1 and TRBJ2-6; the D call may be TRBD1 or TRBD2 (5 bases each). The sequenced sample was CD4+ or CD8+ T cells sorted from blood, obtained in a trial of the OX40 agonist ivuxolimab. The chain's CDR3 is CASSQDWGTRANVLTF. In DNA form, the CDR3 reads TGCGCCAGCAGCCAAGATTGGGGGACCAGGGCCAACGTCCTGACTTTC.